This TCR beta chain was identified during a study of shared T cell receptors in the human thymus. V was pared by 5 bases and J by 7 bases, with 22 bases between. The CDR3 loop spans 16 amino acids. Germline V gives CDR1 SGHVS, CDR2 FQNEAQ. Produced via immunoSEQ multiplex PCR; TCRdb's table is partial and in-frame only. This table has 630,000 or so clones, about 89% appearing once. The sample was also reused in another study, on human thymus T cells. From that second work: From resections taken during corrective heart surgery, the thymus tissue was obtained. It looked as if thymic and blood repertoires used V and J genes in a biased way. Related research examined unrelated individuals and reported that their thymic repertoires overlapped highly.

This rearrangement joins TRBV7-8 to TRBJ2-3; the D gene is possibly TRBD2 (7 bases). The specimen was thymocytes. The TCR sequence derives from a boy younger than two with a congenital heart defect. The chain's CDR3 is CASSPLGGAHAYTQYF. In DNA, the CDR3 is TGTGCCAGCAGCCCCCTTGGGGGGGCCCACGCTTATACGCAGTATTTT. Full variable domain (remainder filled in from reference TRBV7-8 and TRBJ2-3): GAGVSQSPRYKVAKRGQDVALRCDPISGHVSLFWYQQALGQGPEFLTYFQNEAQLDKSGLPSDRFFAERPEGSVSTLKIQRTQQEDSAVYLCASSPLGGAHAYTQYFGPGTRLTVL.